A selection of T cell receptor beta chains follows, all from one sample in a study of identical twins. TCRdb redid the calling of the 5' RACE reads with MiXCR, one entry per CDR3 protein. The data show 690,000 or so distinct CDR3 sequences, 5.5% to 6.5% seen once. Sequenced sample: naive T cells sorted from blood. Receptors were obtained from a man younger than 30 in good health. Each CDR3 is given with its conserved first and last residue. D genes are given only for firm matches. Size values are once, few and many counts, or a class for expanded clones, and some rows have none.

J,size,length,D,V,DNA,CDR3
TRBJ1-2,many,12,NA,TRBV28,TGTGCCAGCAGTGCCGGGGTCTATGGCTACACCTTC,CASSAGVYGYTF
TRBJ1-1,few,13,NA,TRBV20-1,TGCAGTATCGCCCCTGCACTGAACACTGAAGCTTTCTTT,CSIAPALNTEAFF
TRBJ2-7,many,11,NA,TRBV29-1,TGCAGCGTCCCCTTGGGAGGAGGGCAGTACTTC,CSVPLGGGQYF
TRBJ2-7,NA,12,TRBD2,TRBV29-1,TGCAGCGTCCTCGGGACTAGCGACGAGCAGTACTTC,CSVLGTSDEQYF
TRBJ2-5,NA,14,NA,TRBV6-5,TGTGCCAGCAGTTACGGATTAGCTAAAGAGACCCAGTACTTC,CASSYGLAKETQYF
TRBJ2-1,few,14,NA,TRBV20-1,TGCAGTACCACTAAGCGAGTGTCCTACAATGAGCAGTTCTTC,CSTTKRVSYNEQFF
TRBJ1-1,NA,12,NA,TRBV5-1,TGCGCCAGCAGCCTTGGGCAGGGCACAGCTTTCTTT,CASSLGQGTAFF
TRBJ1-2,few,15,NA,TRBV18,TGTGCCAGCACTTATACCCAGGGGTTCGGCTATGGCTACACCTTC,CASTYTQGFGYGYTF
TRBJ2-7,many,13,NA,TRBV6-1,TGTGCCAGCACTAAATTGGGAGTCTACGAGCAGTACTTC,CASTKLGVYEQYF
TRBJ2-7,NA,14,TRBD2,TRBV20-1,TGCAGTGCCCCCGGGGGACTAGCGGGAGACGAGCAGTACTTC,CSAPGGLAGDEQYF
TRBJ2-7,few,17,NA,TRBV5-5,TGTGCCAGCAGCTTGGACCCGTCGTCAGGGCCTTTCTACGGGCAGTACTTC,CASSLDPSSGPFYGQYF
TRBJ2-5,NA,12,NA,TRBV5-1,TGCGCCAGCAGCGGGCACCAAGAGGCCCAGTACTTC,CASSGHQEAQYF
TRBJ1-4,few,15,NA,TRBV28,TGTGCCAGCAGCCCCCCGGGGTGGGCTAATGAAAAACTGTTTTTT,CASSPPGWANEKLFF
TRBJ2-6,many,17,NA,TRBV29-1,TGCAGCGTTGGGAGGGACTCAGGCTCCTCTGGGGCCAACGTCCTGACTTTC,CSVGRDSGSSGANVLTF
TRBJ2-1,NA,15,NA,TRBV9,TGTGCCAGCAGCTCCCAGACCGGGGTCTACAATGAGCAGTTCTTC,CASSSQTGVYNEQFF
TRBJ2-1,many,16,TRBD2,TRBV20-1,TGCAGTGCCCCAGGGCGGGGACTAGCGGCCTACAATGAGCAGTTCTTC,CSAPGRGLAAYNEQFF
TRBJ2-1,many,12,TRBD2,TRBV5-1,TGCGCCAGCAGCTGGACTAGCAATGAGCAGTTCTTC,CASSWTSNEQFF
TRBJ2-4,many,13,NA,TRBV5-5,TGTGCCAGCAGGTCAGGGGGGAAAAACATTCAGTACTTC,CASRSGGKNIQYF
TRBJ2-5,NA,14,TRBD1,TRBV7-9,TGTGCCAGCAGCTTAGGCAGGGGGCCAGAGACCCAGTACTTC,CASSLGRGPETQYF
TRBJ1-1,few,13,NA,TRBV24-1,TGTGCCACCAGTGATGCACAGAGAAAAGAAGCTTTCTTT,CATSDAQRKEAFF
TRBJ2-1,few,16,TRBD1,TRBV6-2/TRBV6-3,TGTGCCAGCAGCCTCGATACAGGGGTACCCTACAATGAGCAGTTCTTC,CASSLDTGVPYNEQFF
TRBJ2-3,NA,15,NA,TRBV20-1,TGCAGTGCTGATGGAAGCGGGCCTTACACAGATACGCAGTATTTT,CSADGSGPYTDTQYF
TRBJ2-7,few,14,NA,TRBV28,TGTGCCAGCAGGGGCGCCGAAGGCTCCTACGAGCAGTACTTC,CASRGAEGSYEQYF
TRBJ1-3,NA,14,NA,TRBV12-3/TRBV12-4,TGTGCCAGCATGCAGGGAAACTCTGGAAACACCATATATTTT,CASMQGNSGNTIYF
TRBJ2-1,NA,17,TRBD2,TRBV5-1,TGCGCCAGCAGCCCGGGACTAGCGGGAGGGCACGCCAATGAGCAGTTCTTC,CASSPGLAGGHANEQFF
TRBJ2-5,many,11,NA,TRBV20-1,TGCAGTGCTAGCATGGGGCAGACCCAGTACTTC,CSASMGQTQYF